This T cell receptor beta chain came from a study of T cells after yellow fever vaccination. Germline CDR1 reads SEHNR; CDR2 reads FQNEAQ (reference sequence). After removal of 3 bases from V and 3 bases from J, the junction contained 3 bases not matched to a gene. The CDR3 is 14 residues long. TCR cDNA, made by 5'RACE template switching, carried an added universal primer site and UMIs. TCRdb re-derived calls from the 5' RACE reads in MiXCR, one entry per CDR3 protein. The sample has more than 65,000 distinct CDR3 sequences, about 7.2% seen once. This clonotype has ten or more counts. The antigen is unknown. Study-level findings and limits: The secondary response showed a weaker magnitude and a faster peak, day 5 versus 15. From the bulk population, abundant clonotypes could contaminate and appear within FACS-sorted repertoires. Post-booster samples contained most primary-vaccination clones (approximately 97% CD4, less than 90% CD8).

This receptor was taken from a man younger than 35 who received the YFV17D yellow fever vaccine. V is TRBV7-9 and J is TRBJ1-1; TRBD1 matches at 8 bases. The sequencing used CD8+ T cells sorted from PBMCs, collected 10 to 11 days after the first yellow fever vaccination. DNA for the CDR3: TGTGCCAGCAGCTTTAACAGGGGGGACACTGAAGCTTTCTTT. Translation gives CASSFNRGDTEAFF.